This record covers a single T cell receptor (beta chain). Methods used by the authors: Amplification of reference gene primers was used by the study to estimate nucleated cell counts. The table came from immunoSEQ multiplex PCR; TCRdb's copy has only in-frame clones and leaves some out. The V and J calls and clone size come from that table; D and trimming were worked out from the DNA. In the table there are 50,000 to 85,000 clones, about 89% of which are singletons. This sample is part of a study of blood T cell repertoires in COVID-19. Study-level information: The samples span acute and convalescent COVID-19 from the United States, Italy and Spain. In each case, the material was cDNA or gDNA derived from T cells, B-cell-depleted T cells, or PBMCs.

Germline CDR1 reads SNHLY; CDR2 reads FYNNEI. This CDR3 is built from 14 residues. Trimming removed 6 bases from V and 5 bases from J; junction bases left unmatched: 3. The TCR originated in a human donor in a cohort sampled during active COVID-19. Sequencing used peripheral blood. The rearrangement links TRBV2 to TRBJ2-7; 14 bases match TRBD2. CDR3: CASRGTSGRNEQYF. Written as DNA, the CDR3 is TGTGCCAGCAGGGGGACTAGCGGGAGAAACGAGCAGTACTTC.